This passage covers 20 T cell receptor beta chains from one sample sequenced in a study of OX40 agonist ivuxolimab in advanced cancers. Using immunoSEQ multiplex PCR, the repertoire was profiled, and TCRdb retains in-frame clones only, with some absent. The sample lists roughly 13,000 clones; 70% to 85% were seen once. This sample comprised CD4+ or CD8+ T cells sorted from blood, obtained in a trial of the OX40 agonist ivuxolimab. These receptors came from an adult with an advanced solid tumor such as melanoma, head and neck, liver or kidney cancer.

CDR3 nucleotide sequence: TGTGCCAGCAGCTTCCGTAGGGACGGGATGCGGGCCAATCAGCCCCAGCATTTT. It codes for CASSFRRDGMRANQPQHF. The chain has TRBV5-4 and TRBJ1-5; D possibly corresponds to TRBD1 (5 bases). The germline V and J ends were trimmed by 2 bases and 3 bases, with 21 bases remaining between them. This CDR3 has 18 residues. Germline V gives CDR1 SGHNT, CDR2 YYREEE (reference sequence).

J is TRBJ2-3 and V is TRBV7-9, with 14 bases lining up with TRBD2. V shed 4 bases and J 3 bases; nucleotides not matched to a gene: 3. CDR3 size: 16 residues. Germline loops: CDR1 SEHNR, CDR2 FQNEAQ (reference sequence). CDR3 sequence (DNA): TGTGCCAGCAGCTCGGGACTAGCGGGAGATACAGATACGCAGTATTTT. Translated: CASSSGLAGDTDTQYF.

This clone was seen only a few times. The chain uses TRBV29-1 and TRBJ1-3; D remains unclear. Germline V gives CDR1 SQVTM, CDR2 ANQGSEA. There are 14 residues in the CDR3. With 7 bases removed from V and 3 bases from J, the gap between germline ends came to 16 bases. The CDR3 loop is CSATIGELGNTIYF. The CDR3, as DNA: TGCAGCGCAACCATCGGGGAACTTGGAAACACCATATATTTT.

The chain recombines TRBV5-5 with TRBJ2-5; 13 bases match TRBD2. Per germline, CDR1 SGHKS and CDR2 YYEKEE (reference sequence). The CDR3 is made up of 15 amino acids. V trimming: 4 bases; J trimming: 5 bases; junction bases outside the gene matches: 5. DNA for the CDR3: TGTGCCAGCAGCCCGGGACTAGCGGGATTGGAGACCCAGTACTTC. It codes for CASSPGLAGLETQYF.

V gene TRBV21-1 combines with J gene TRBJ2-5. TRBV21-1 counts as a pseudogene. This CDR3 is built from 15 residues. The CDR3 sequence: CASSSQRGVEETQYF. Here the CDR3 DNA reads TGTGCCAGCAGCTCACAACGGGGCGTAGAGGAGACCCAGTACTTC.

The rearrangement joins TRBV5-4 to TRBJ2-1; 7 positions match TRBD2. CDR1 and CDR2 from the germline V gene are SGHNT and YYREEE (reference sequence). The CDR3 contains 16 residues. With V trimmed by 0 bases and J by 0 bases, 3 bases remained unmatched. The CDR3 reads CASSLAGGSSYNEQFF. The CDR3 DNA is TGTGCCAGCAGCTTGGCTGGCGGGAGCTCCTACAATGAGCAGTTCTTC.

The J gene is TRBJ2-2, the V gene TRBV27, with D maybe TRBD2 (6 bases). The germline V gene encodes CDR1 MNHEY and CDR2 SMNVEV (reference sequence). This CDR3 has 13 residues. The ends were cut back, 6 bases at V and 3 bases at J, with 8 bases in the middle. Here the CDR3 DNA reads TGTGCCAGCAGCGGCGGGGACACCGGGGAGCTGTTTTTT. This encodes CASSGGDTGELFF.

This rearrangement joins TRBV5-5 to TRBJ2-5, with 7 nucleotides matching TRBD2. CDR1 and CDR2 from the germline V gene are SGHKS and YYEKEE (reference sequence). The CDR3 is made up of 14 amino acids. V lost 4 bases, J lost 4 bases, and 7 bases stayed unmatched. For the CDR3, the DNA is TGTGCCAGCAGCAGGGGAGGGTTTGGAGAGACCCAGTACTTC. Translating gives CASSRGGFGETQYF.

The CDR3 sequence: CASTGQGAGELFF. The CDR3 bases are TGTGCCAGCACCGGACAGGGCGCCGGGGAGCTGTTTTTT. The chain recombines TRBV6-1 with TRBJ2-2, with TRBD1 matching 8 bases. CDR1 is MNHNS and CDR2 is SASEGT in the germline V gene. The V and J ends lost 7 bases and 6 bases, in that order; junction bases with no gene match: 4. The CDR3 consists of 13 residues.

This clone was counted only a few times. The chain joins TRBV10-3 to TRBJ2-2; 7 bases are a match to TRBD1. Losses at the gene ends were 7 bases for V and 8 bases for J; bases not matched to a gene: 16. The CDR3 is made up of 16 amino acids. The germline gives CDR1 ENHRY, CDR2 SYGVKD. The CDR3 loop reads CAITGARDRVTGELFF. CDR3 in DNA: TGTGCCATCACCGGCGCCCGAGACAGGGTTACAGGGGAGCTGTTTTTT.

This rearrangement joins TRBV7-2 to TRBJ2-5, with 10 bases lining up with TRBD2. The junction had 5 bases not matched to a gene; V was cut back by 5 bases and J by 2 bases. The germline gives CDR1 SGHTA, CDR2 FQGNSA. This CDR3 region has 15 residues. CDR3 coding DNA: TGTGCCAGCAGCCCCTGGACTAGCGGACAAGAGACCCAGTACTTC. Protein: CASSPWTSGQETQYF.

CDR3 coding DNA: TGTGCCAGTAGTTTCCGACAGGGGGGAAATGAAAAACTGTTTTTT. Its translation: CASSFRQGGNEKLFF. This rearrangement joins TRBV19 to TRBJ1-4; TRBD1 agrees at 9 bases. Per germline, CDR1 LNHDA and CDR2 SQIVND (reference sequence). This CDR3 is built from 15 residues. The V segment lost 5 bases and the J segment 5 bases; nucleotides outside the gene matches: 6. Supplemented by reference TRBV19 and TRBJ1-4, the full variable domain reads DGGITQSPKYLFRKEGQNVTLSCEQNLNHDAMYWYRQDPGQGLRLIYYSQIVNDFQKGDIAEGYSVSREKKESFPLTVTSAQKNPTAFYLCASSFRQGGNEKLFFGSGTQLSVL.

This chain connects TRBV20-1 to TRBJ2-2; D unclear. V lost 5 bases to trimming and J lost 6 bases, with 7 bases between them. This CDR3 has 11 residues. Germline CDR1 DFQATT, CDR2 SNEGSKA (reference sequence). CDR3 amino acids: CSAPRPGELFF. CDR3 nucleotide sequence: TGCAGTGCTCCCCGTCCCGGGGAGCTGTTTTTT.

The chain combines TRBV7-9 with TRBJ2-4; no reliable D call. V was clipped by 5 bases and J by 5 bases, with 10 bases between them. Germline CDR1 and CDR2: SEHNR and FQNEAQ (reference sequence). CDR3 length equals 13 residues. The CDR3, as DNA: TGTGCCAGCAGCCCCGTGGTCGAAAACATTCAGTACTTC. Its translation: CASSPVVENIQYF.

The chain has TRBV10-2 and TRBJ1-4, with no clear D. The CDR3 spans 15 residues. Trimming removed 4 bases at V and 8 bases at J, with 17 bases between. The germline V gene encodes CDR1 WSHSY and CDR2 SAAADI. The CDR3 DNA reads as TGCGCCAGCAGTGCCCCGGTCCTTGGGAACGAAAAACTGTTTTTT. Protein product: CASSAPVLGNEKLFF.

J is TRBJ2-1 and V is TRBV5-8; TRBD1 matches at 9 bases. V lost 3 bases to trimming and J lost 7 bases; unmatched junction nucleotides: 8. The CDR3 is 15 amino acids. In germline, CDR1 is SGHTS, CDR2 YDEGEE. The CDR3 DNA sequence: TGTGCCAGCAGCTCCCGGGACAGGGTGGTAAATGAGCAGTTCTTC. Protein product: CASSSRDRVVNEQFF.

The chain employs TRBV18 and TRBJ1-2, with 10 positions matching TRBD1. Germline CDR1 KGHSH, CDR2 LQKENI. CDR3 size: 14 residues. Trimming cost V 0 bases and J 5 bases; bases outside gene matches: 0. CDR3 protein: CASSPPGQGYGYTF. CDR3 bases: TGTGCCAGCTCACCACCGGGACAGGGGTATGGCTACACCTTC. The entire variable domain, with the rest obtained from reference TRBV18 and TRBJ1-2, is as follows: NAGVMQNPRHLVRRRGQEARLRCSPMKGHSHVYWYRQLPEEGLKFMVYLQKENIIDESGMPKERFSAEFPKEGPSILRIQQVVRGDSAAYFCASSPPGQGYGYTFGSGTRLTVV.

This clone has only one observation. This chain joins TRBV7-9 and TRBJ2-1, with 7 nucleotides matching TRBD2. The germline CDR1 and CDR2 sequences are SEHNR and FQNEAQ (reference sequence). The CDR3 length is 15 residues. V was pared by 1 base and J by 5 bases, with 5 bases of the junction left unmatched. The CDR3 here is CASSLGASGNNEQFF. CDR3 coding DNA: TGTGCCAGCAGCTTAGGGGCTAGCGGAAACAATGAGCAGTTCTTC. The complete variable domain, with remaining parts taken from reference TRBV7-9 and TRBJ2-1, reads DTGVSQNPRHKITKRGQNVTFRCDPISEHNRLYWYRQTLGQGPEFLTYFQNEAQLEKSRLLSDRFSAERPKGSFSTLEIQRTEQGDSAMYLCASSLGASGNNEQFFGPGTRLTVL.

The chain has TRBV10-3 and TRBJ2-1; 13 nucleotides agree with TRBD2. Trimming removed 11 bases from V and 4 bases from J; junction bases left unmatched: 8. Germline CDR1 and CDR2: ENHRY and SYGVKD. The CDR3 is 15 residues long. The CDR3 loop reads CASRTSGGTYNEQFF. The CDR3 coding sequence is TGTGCCTCCCGGACTAGCGGGGGCACGTACAATGAGCAGTTCTTC.

V and J are TRBV27 and TRBJ2-4; 8 nucleotides agree with TRBD1. CDR3 length: 14 amino acids. Germline CDR1 MNHEY, CDR2 SMNVEV (reference sequence). Trimming at V came to 2 bases and at J to 9 bases, leaving 6 bases not matched to a gene. DNA for the CDR3: TGTGCCAGCAGTTTAGGGCAGGGGGCTAGCATTCAGTACTTC. It is translated as CASSLGQGASIQYF.